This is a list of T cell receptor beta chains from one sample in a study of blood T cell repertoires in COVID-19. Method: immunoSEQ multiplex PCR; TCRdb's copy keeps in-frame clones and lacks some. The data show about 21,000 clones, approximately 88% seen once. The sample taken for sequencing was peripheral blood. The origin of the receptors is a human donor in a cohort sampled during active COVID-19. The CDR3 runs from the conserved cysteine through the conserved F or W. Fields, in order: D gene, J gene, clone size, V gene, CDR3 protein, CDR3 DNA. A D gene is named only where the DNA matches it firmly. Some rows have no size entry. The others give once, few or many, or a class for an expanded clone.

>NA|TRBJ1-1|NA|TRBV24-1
CATSEGQENTEAFF
TGTGCCACCAGTGAGGGACAAGAAAACACTGAAGCTTTCTTT
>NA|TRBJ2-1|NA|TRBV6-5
CASSSAGTGYNEQFF
TGTGCCAGCAGTTCCGCCGGGACTGGCTACAATGAGCAGTTCTTC
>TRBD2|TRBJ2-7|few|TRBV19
CASKPPGGTYEQYF
TGTGCCAGTAAACCCCCGGGAGGAACCTACGAGCAGTACTTC
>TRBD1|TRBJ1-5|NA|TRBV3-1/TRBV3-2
CASSHGGGPGQHNQPQHF
TGTGCCAGCAGCCACGGGGGGGGTCCGGGACAGCACAATCAGCCCCAGCATTTT
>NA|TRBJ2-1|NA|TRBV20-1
CSASKGERKFF
TGCAGTGCTAGTAAGGGGGAGCGCAAGTTCTTC
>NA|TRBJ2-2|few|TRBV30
CAWRSGGARTGELFF
TGTGCCTGGAGAAGTGGAGGGGCGCGAACCGGGGAGCTGTTTTTT
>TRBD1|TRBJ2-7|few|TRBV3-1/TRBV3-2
CASSLGQGAREQYF
TGTGCCAGCAGCCTCGGGCAGGGGGCGCGGGAGCAGTACTTC
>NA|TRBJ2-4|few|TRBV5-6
CASSLPSGVGNIQYF
TGTGCCAGCAGCTTGCCTTCAGGGGTGGGAAACATTCAGTACTTC
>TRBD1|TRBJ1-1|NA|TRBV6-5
CASRRGLDTEAFF
TGTGCCAGCAGAAGGGGGCTGGACACTGAAGCTTTCTTT
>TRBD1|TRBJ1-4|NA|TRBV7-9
CASSFGRTGAPKLFF
TGTGCCAGCAGCTTTGGTAGGACAGGGGCCCCAAAACTGTTTTTT
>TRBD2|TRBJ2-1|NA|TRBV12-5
CASAHSGTYYNEQFF
TGTGCTAGTGCCCATAGCGGGACCTACTACAATGAGCAGTTCTTC
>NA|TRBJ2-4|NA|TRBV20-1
CSASGGRAKNIQYF
TGCAGTGCTAGTGGTGGGAGAGCCAAAAACATTCAGTACTTC
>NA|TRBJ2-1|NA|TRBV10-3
CAISESSAYNEQFF
TGTGCCATCAGTGAATCAAGCGCCTACAATGAGCAGTTCTTC
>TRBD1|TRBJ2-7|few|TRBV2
CASTDRAANEQYF
TGTGCCAGCACAGACAGGGCGGCTAACGAGCAGTACTTC
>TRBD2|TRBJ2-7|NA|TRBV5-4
CASSLRGKFSGAGYEQYF
TGTGCCAGCAGCCTGAGGGGGAAGTTTAGCGGGGCAGGCTACGAGCAGTACTTC
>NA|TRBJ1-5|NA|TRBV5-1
CASSLTGNQPQHF
TGCGCCAGCAGCTTGACGGGCAATCAGCCCCAGCATTTT
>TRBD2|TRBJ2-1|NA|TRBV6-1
CASSEAAGRGYNEQFF
TGTGCCAGCAGTGAAGCTGCCGGGAGGGGGTACAATGAGCAGTTCTTC
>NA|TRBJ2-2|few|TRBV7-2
CASSLDRPIVDTGELFF
TGTGCCAGCAGCTTAGACAGACCTATTGTCGACACCGGGGAGCTGTTTTTT
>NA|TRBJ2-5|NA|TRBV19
CASRQGTSSQETQYF
TGTGCCAGTAGGCAGGGGACCTCATCACAAGAGACCCAGTACTTC
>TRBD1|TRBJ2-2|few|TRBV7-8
CASSLRTGRTGELFF
TGTGCCAGCAGCTTAAGGACAGGGAGGACCGGGGAGCTGTTTTTT